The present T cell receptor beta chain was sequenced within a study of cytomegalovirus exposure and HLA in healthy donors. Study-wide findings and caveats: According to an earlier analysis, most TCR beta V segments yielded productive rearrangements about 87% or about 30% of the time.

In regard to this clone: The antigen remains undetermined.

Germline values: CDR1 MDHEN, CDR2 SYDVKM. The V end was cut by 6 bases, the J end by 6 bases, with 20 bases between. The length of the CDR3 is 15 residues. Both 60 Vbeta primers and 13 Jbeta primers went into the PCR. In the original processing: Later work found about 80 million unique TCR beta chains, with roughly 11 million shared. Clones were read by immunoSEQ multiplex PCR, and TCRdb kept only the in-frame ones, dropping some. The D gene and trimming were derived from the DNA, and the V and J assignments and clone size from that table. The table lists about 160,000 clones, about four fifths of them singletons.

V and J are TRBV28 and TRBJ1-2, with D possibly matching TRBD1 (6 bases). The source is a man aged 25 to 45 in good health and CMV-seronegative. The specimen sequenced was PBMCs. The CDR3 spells CASSQTRQAGNGYTF. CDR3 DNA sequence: TGTGCCAGCAGCCAGACACGACAGGCTGGAAATGGCTACACCTTC.